Included here is one TCR beta chain sequence, with context. The sample originates from a study of beta chain features in type 1 diabetes. Expressed TCRB transcripts were sequenced, since all the RNA that had been isolated was reverse transcribed. About 3.6 million reads were obtained on average from naive, central memory and regulatory T cell samples. Here immunoSEQ multiplex PCR was the method, and the copy in TCRdb shows in-frame clones only, minus some. Of roughly 230,000 clones in the sample, 9.6% were seen once. After removal of 4 bases from V and 8 bases from J, the junction contained 10 bases not matched to a gene. The CDR3 loop spans 14 amino acids. CDR1 is GTSNPN and CDR2 is SVGIG in the germline V gene (reference sequence).

The chain has TRBV30 and TRBJ2-2, with 7 bases that match TRBD2. Specimen: naive CD4+ T cells from blood. This receptor was identified in a woman between 18 and 29 years old in good health. The CDR3 reads CAWNPSLASGELFF. The CDR3 nucleotides are TGTGCCTGGAACCCCTCACTAGCGTCTGGGGAGCTGTTTTTT.